Shown below are 4 T cell receptor beta chains from a single sample sequenced in a study of blood T cell repertoires in COVID-19. Clones were read by immunoSEQ multiplex PCR, and TCRdb kept only the in-frame ones, dropping some. The sample comprises about 180,000 clones, 88% of which are singletons, and roughly 9% rests with the top ten. Input material: PBMCs or T cells enriched from blood (not recorded which). Receptor source: a woman under 30 who had recovered from COVID-19.

The rearrangement links TRBV13 to TRBJ1-2; D possibly corresponds to TRBD1 (5 bases). The CDR3 sequence is 15 residues long. Trimming shortened V by 5 bases and J by 4 bases, and 17 bases separated the two germline ends. Germline V gene lookup returns CDR1 PRHDT and CDR2 FYEKMQ (reference sequence). The CDR3 reads CASSPLPQGPYGYTF. CDR3 sequence (DNA): TGTGCCAGCAGCCCACTCCCTCAGGGCCCCTATGGCTACACCTTC.

The rearrangement uses TRBV5-1 and TRBJ2-4; perhaps TRBD2 as D (6 bases). CDR1 SGHRS and CDR2 YFSETQ come from the germline V gene. V was pared by 4 bases and J by 8 bases, with 25 bases between. The CDR3 covers 17 residues. Here the CDR3 reads CASSHVETGTSGDIQYF. The CDR3 DNA reads as TGCGCCAGCAGCCATGTAGAAACTGGGACGTCGGGGGACATTCAGTACTTC.

This chain joins TRBV19 and TRBJ1-4, with a tentative D call TRBD1 (5 bases). V was pared by 7 bases and J by 2 bases, with 8 bases between. CDR1 and CDR2 (germline): LNHDA, SQIVND (reference sequence). This CDR3 contains 13 residues. CDR3 in DNA: TGTGCCAGTAAGGAGGGGACTAATGAAAAACTGTTTTTT. It translates to CASKEGTNEKLFF.

This clone was counted a single time. V usage is TRBV12-3 or TRBV12-4 and J usage is TRBJ2-5, with D tentatively TRBD2 (5 bases). Trimming removed 6 bases at V and 1 base at J, with 9 bases between. CDR3 length: 13 residues. CDR3 protein: CASSGGIQETQYF. In DNA, the CDR3 is TGTGCCAGCAGCGGAGGAATCCAAGAGACCCAGTACTTC.